This TCR beta chain was documented in a study of CD8+CD57+ T cells in acquired aplastic anemia. For CDR3 and TCR beta VDJ profiling, genomic DNA was the template used. TCRdb used MiXCR to reprocess the reads, holding one entry per CDR3 protein. This table has 150,000 to 200,000 distinct CDR3 sequences, around 47% appearing once. This CDR3 spans 14 amino acids. V shed 3 bases and J shed 7 bases, with 10 bases lying between them. Whoever was chosen for sequencing had shown CD8+CD57+ cell expansion by flow cytometry. Patients had undergone no therapy by the time their blood was sampled. The sample consisted of sorted CD4+, CD8+, or CD8+CD57+ T cells (not recorded which) from PBMCs. The sequence came from a human donor with aplastic anemia. The chain carries TRBV12-3 or TRBV12-4 and TRBJ1-6, with D maybe TRBD1 (6 bases). CDR3 protein: CASSLAGDNSPLHF. The CDR3, as DNA: TGTGCCAGCAGTTTGGCAGGGGACAATTCACCCCTCCACTTT.